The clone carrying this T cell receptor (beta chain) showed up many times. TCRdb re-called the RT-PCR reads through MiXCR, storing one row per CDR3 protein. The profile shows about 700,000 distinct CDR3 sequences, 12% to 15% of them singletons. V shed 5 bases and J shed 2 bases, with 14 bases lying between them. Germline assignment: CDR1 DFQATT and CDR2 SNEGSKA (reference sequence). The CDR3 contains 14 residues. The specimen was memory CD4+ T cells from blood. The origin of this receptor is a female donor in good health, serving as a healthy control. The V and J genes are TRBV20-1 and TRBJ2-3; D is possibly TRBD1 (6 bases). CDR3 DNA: TGCAGTGCTTATAGGGACACTCTCACAGATACGCAGTATTTT. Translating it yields CSAYRDTLTDTQYF.